The entry below describes one T cell receptor (beta chain). What it recognizes is unknown. The data stem from a study of post-analysis software for immune sequencing data. Background on the study: The cohort encompassed relapsing-remitting, secondary progressive and progressive-relapsing multiple sclerosis disease courses. Study-wide results and limits: People with multiple sclerosis had a significantly lower normalized Chao1 diversity than controls did. Same-batch preparations were strongly co-clustered by F measure. In patients, five or six TRBV segments were more frequent than in controls, with TRBV5-6, TRBV5-1 and TRBV20-1 among them.

V was clipped by 0 bases and J by 4 bases, with 11 bases between them. Germline CDR1 and CDR2: SGHKS and YYEKEE (reference sequence). The CDR3 totals 16 residues. TCR beta libraries were prepared from cDNA with unique molecular identifiers. T cells numbering roughly 0.85 to 11 million gave rise to a few hundred thousand cDNA molecules. In TCRdb, the PCR reads were re-called with MiXCR into one record per CDR3 protein. Among under 650,000 distinct CDR3 sequences listed, roughly 47% were seen once. The TCR was taken from a girl aged 10 to 17 with multiple sclerosis. Specimen: blood. This chain uses TRBV5-5 with TRBJ2-6; D call uncertain. The CDR3 DNA reads as TGTGCCAGCAGCTTGGGTGTCTCCCCAGGGGCCAACGTCCTGACTTTC. Translating it yields CASSLGVSPGANVLTF.